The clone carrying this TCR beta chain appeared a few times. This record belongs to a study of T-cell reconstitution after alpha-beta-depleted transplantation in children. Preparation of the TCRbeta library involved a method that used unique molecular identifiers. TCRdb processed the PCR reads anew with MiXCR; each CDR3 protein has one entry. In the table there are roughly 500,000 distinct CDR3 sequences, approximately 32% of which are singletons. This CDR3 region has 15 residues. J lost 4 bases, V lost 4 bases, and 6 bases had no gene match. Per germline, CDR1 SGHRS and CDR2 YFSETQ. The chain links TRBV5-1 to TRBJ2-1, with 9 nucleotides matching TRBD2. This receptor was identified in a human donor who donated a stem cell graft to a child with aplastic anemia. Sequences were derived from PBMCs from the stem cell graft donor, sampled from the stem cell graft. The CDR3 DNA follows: TGCGCCAGCAGCCCCGGGACTAGCCTTTACAATGAGCAGTTCTTC. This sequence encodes CASSPGTSLYNEQFF.